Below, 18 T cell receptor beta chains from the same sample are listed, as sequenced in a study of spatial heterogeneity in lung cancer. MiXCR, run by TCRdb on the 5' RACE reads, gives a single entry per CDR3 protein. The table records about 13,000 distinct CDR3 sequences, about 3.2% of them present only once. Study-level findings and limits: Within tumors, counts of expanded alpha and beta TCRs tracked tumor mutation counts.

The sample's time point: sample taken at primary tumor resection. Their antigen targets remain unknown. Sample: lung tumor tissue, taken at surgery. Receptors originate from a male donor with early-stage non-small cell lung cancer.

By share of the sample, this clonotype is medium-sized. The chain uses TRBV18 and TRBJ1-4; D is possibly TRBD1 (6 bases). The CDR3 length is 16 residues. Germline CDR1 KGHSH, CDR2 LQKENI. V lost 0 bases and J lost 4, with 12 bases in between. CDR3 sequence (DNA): TGTGCCAGCTCACCACCGACCAGGGGTGGTAATGAAAAACTGTTTTTT. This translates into CASSPPTRGGNEKLFF.

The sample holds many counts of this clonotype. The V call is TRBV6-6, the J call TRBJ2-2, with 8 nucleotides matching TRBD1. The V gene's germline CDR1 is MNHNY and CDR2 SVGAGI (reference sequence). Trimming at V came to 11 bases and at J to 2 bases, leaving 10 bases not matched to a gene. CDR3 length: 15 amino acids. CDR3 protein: CAPHRAGGNTGELFF. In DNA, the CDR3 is TGTGCCCCTCATAGAGCAGGGGGCAACACCGGGGAGCTGTTTTTT.

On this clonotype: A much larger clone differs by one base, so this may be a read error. The CDR3 reads CRARTGTSAETQYF. The CDR3 region has the DNA TGCAGAGCTAGAACCGGGACTAGCGCCGAGACCCAGTACTTC. The rearrangement uses TRBV20-1 and TRBJ2-5, with 10 bases identical to TRBD2. CDR3 length equals 14 residues. Germline CDR1 reads DFQATT; CDR2 reads SNEGSKA (reference sequence).

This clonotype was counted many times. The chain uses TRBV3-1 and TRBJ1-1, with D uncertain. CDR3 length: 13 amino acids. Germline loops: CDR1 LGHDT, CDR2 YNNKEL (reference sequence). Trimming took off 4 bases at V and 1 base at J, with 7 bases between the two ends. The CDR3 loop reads CASSPDGNTEAFF. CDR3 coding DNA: TGTGCCAGCAGCCCTGACGGGAACACTGAAGCTTTCTTT.

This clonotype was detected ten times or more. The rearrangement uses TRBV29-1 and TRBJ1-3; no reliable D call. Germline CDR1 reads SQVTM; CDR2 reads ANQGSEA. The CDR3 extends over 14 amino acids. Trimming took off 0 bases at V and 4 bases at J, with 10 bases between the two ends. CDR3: CSVEDWERGNTIYF. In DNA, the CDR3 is TGCAGCGTTGAAGATTGGGAGAGGGGAAACACCATATATTTT.

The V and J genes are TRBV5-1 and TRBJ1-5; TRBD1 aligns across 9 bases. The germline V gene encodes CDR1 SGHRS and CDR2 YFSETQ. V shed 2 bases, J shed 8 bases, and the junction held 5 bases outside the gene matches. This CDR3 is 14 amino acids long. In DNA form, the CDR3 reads TGCGCCAGCAGCTTAGGACAGGGGAACGAGCCCCAGCATTTT. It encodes CASSLGQGNEPQHF.

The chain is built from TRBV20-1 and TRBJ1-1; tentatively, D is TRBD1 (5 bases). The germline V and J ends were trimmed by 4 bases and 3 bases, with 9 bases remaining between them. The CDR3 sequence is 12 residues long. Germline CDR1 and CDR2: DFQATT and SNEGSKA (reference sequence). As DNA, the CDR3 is TGCAGTGCTATTGGGGGATACACTGAAGCTTTCTTT. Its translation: CSAIGGYTEAFF.

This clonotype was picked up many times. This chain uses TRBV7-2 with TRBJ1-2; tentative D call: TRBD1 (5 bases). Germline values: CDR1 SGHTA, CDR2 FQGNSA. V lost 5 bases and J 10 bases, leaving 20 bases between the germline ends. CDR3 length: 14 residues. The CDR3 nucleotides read TGTGCCAGCAGCGGGGGTGGGGGGATCGGAGTCTACACCTTC. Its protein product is CASSGGGGIGVYTF.

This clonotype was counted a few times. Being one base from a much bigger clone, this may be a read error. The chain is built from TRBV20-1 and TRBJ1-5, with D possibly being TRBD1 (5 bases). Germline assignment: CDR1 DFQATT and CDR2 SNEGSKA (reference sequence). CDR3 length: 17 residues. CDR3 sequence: CSARPSLRQISNQPQNF. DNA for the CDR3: TGCAGTGCTAGACCCTCACTCCGACAGATTAGCAATCAGCCCCAGAATTTT.

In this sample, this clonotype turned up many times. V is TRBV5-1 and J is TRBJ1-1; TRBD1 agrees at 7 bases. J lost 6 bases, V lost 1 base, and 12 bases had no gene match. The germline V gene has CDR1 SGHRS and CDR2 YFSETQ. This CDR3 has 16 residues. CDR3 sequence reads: CASSLYSGGGGPEAFF. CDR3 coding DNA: TGCGCCAGCAGCTTGTATTCGGGAGGGGGCGGACCTGAAGCTTTCTTT.

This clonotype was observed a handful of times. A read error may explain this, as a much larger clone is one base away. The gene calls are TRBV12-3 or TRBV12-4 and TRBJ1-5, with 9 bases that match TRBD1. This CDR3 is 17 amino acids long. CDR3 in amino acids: CASSHDRDREGNQPQNF. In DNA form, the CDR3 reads TGTGCCAGCAGCCACGACCGGGACAGGGAGGGAAATCAGCCCCAGAATTTT.

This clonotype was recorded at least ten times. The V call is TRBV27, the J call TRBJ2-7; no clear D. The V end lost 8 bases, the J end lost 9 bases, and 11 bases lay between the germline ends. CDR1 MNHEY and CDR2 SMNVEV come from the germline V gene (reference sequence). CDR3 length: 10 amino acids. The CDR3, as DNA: TGTGCCAGCCCTCTCCGGGTGCAGTACTTC. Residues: CASPLRVQYF.

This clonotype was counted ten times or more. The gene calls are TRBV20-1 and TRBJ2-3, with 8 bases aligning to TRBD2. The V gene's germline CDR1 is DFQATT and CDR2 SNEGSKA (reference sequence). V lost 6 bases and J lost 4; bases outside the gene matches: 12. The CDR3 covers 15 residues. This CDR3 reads CSANRPGGAPDTQYF. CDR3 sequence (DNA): TGCAGTGCCAATAGGCCCGGGGGGGCCCCAGATACGCAGTATTTT.

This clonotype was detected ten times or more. The CDR3 here is CASSFGQGGSPLHF. The CDR3 DNA reads as TGTGCCAGCAGTTTTGGGCAGGGCGGTTCACCCCTCCACTTT. V and J are TRBV12-3 or TRBV12-4 and TRBJ1-6; D is possibly TRBD1 (5 bases). The CDR3 consists of 14 residues. Trimming cost V 3 bases and J 9 bases, with 12 bases left between them.

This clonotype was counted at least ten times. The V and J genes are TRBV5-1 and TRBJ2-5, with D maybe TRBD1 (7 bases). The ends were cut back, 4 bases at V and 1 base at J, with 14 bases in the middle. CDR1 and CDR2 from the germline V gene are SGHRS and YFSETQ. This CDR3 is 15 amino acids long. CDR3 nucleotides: TGCGCCAGCAGCCCGCGGGACAGCGGCCAAGAGACCCAGTACTTC. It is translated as CASSPRDSGQETQYF.

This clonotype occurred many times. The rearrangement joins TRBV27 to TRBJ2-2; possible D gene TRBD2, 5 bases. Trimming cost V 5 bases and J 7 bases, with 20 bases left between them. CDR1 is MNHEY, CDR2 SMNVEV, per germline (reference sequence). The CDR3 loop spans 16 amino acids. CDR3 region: CASSPRGGTFGGELFF. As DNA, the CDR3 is TGTGCCAGCAGTCCCCGTGGAGGCACGTTTGGCGGGGAGCTGTTTTTT.

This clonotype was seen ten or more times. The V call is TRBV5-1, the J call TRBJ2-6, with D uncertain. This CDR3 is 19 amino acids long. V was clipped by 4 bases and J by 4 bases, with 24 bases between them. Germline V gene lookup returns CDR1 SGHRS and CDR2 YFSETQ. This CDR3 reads CASSLPRSQNPTGANVLTF. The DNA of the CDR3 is TGCGCCAGCAGCCTCCCTCGGTCGCAGAATCCTACCGGGGCCAACGTCCTGACTTTC.

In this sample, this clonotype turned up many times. The CDR3 DNA reads as TGTGCCAGCAGCAGTAGCGGGGGGGCTAACGAGCAGTACTTC. This encodes CASSSSGGANEQYF. The rearrangement links TRBV2 to TRBJ2-7; 11 positions match TRBD2. CDR3 size: 14 residues. Germline CDR1 and CDR2: SNHLY and FYNNEI. Trimming removed 6 bases from V and 5 bases from J; junction bases left unmatched: 6. The variable domain in full, completed from reference TRBV2 and TRBJ2-7, reads EPEVTQTPSHQVTQMGQEVILRCVPISNHLYFYWYRQILGQKVEFLVSFYNNEISEKSEIFDDQFSVERPDGSNFTLKIRSTKLEDSAMYFCASSSSGGANEQYFGPGTRLTVT.